This T cell receptor beta chain was identified in a study of kidney transplant recipient with SARS-CoV-2 infection. Germline loops: CDR1 LNHDA, CDR2 SQIVND (reference sequence). The CDR3 is made up of 17 amino acids. TCRdb itself ran the reads through MiXCR, one entry per CDR3 protein. The sample has approximately 240,000 distinct CDR3 sequences, around 26% seen once. With respect to this clonotype: Just one base apart from a much larger clone, this may be a read error.

The material was a blood sample, obtained at baseline and on approximately day 120 from a kidney transplant recipient. V is TRBV19 and J is TRBJ2-2; 14 nucleotides align to TRBD2. The clonotype comes from a young adult male patient who had COVID-19 and was a kidney transplant recipient. Some T cells may have originated in the graft donor. The CDR3: CASSMGLAGVGTGELSF. Written as DNA, the CDR3 is TGTGCCAGTAGTATGGGACTAGCGGGAGTTGGGACCGGGGAGCTGTCTTTT.